These 30 T cell receptor beta chains were all obtained from the same sample, sequenced in a study of OX40 agonist ivuxolimab in advanced cancers. The repertoire was sequenced with immunoSEQ multiplex PCR; TCRdb's copy has only in-frame clones and lacks some. Here the sample spans 53,000 or so clones, over 85% being singletons. Sequencing was performed on CD4+ or CD8+ T cells sorted from blood, taken in a trial of the OX40 agonist ivuxolimab. The receptors were sampled from an adult with an advanced solid tumor such as melanoma, head and neck, liver or kidney cancer.

The CDR3 spells CASSPLASGYFSYNEQFF. As DNA, the CDR3 is TGTGCCAGCAGTCCCCTGGCTAGCGGGTATTTCTCCTACAATGAGCAGTTCTTC. The chain uses TRBV7-2 and TRBJ2-1; 8 nucleotides align to TRBD2. After removal of 6 bases from V and 0 bases from J, the junction contained 13 bases not matched to a gene. This CDR3 region has 18 residues. Germline values: CDR1 SGHTA, CDR2 FQGNSA.

The chain uses TRBV4-3 and TRBJ2-2; D call uncertain. The CDR3 runs to 12 residues. The germline V and J ends were trimmed by 8 bases and 3 bases, with 7 bases remaining between them. Germline V gene data show CDR1 as LGHNA and CDR2 as YSLEER. The CDR3 reads CASRTDTGELFF. Here the CDR3 DNA reads TGCGCCAGCCGTACCGACACCGGGGAGCTGTTTTTT.

The chain couples TRBV29-1 to TRBJ2-1, with 8 bases that match TRBD1. V lost 5 bases, J lost 5 bases, and 5 bases stayed unmatched. The CDR3 spans 13 residues. Germline-derived CDR1 and CDR2 are SQVTM and ANQGSEA. CDR3 amino acids: CSVWTGKDNEQFF. The CDR3 nucleotides are TGCAGCGTTTGGACAGGGAAGGACAATGAGCAGTTCTTC.

This clone occurred once. The genes are TRBV7-8 and TRBJ2-1; possibly TRBD2 for D (5 bases). The CDR3 totals 14 residues. Looked up from germline, CDR1 is SGHVS and CDR2 is FQNEAQ. The ends were cut back, 5 bases at V and 7 bases at J, with 15 bases in the middle. CDR3 sequence reads: CASSLSGRGNEQFF. CDR3 in DNA: TGTGCCAGCAGCCTTAGTGGGAGAGGGAATGAGCAGTTCTTC.

This chain links TRBV6-5 with TRBJ2-2, with D uncertain. The germline V and J ends were trimmed by 2 bases and 0 bases, with 7 bases remaining between them. The CDR3 loop spans 15 amino acids. Per germline, CDR1 MNHEY and CDR2 SVGAGI. CDR3 amino acids: CASSYASANTGELFF. The CDR3 DNA reads as TGTGCCAGCAGTTACGCCAGCGCGAACACCGGGGAGCTGTTTTTT.

This rearrangement joins TRBV5-5 to TRBJ2-7, with 7 bases identical to TRBD1. With 4 bases clipped from V and 2 bases from J, the junction kept 6 bases outside the gene matches. The CDR3 consists of 14 residues. Germline lookup yields CDR1 SGHKS and CDR2 YYEKEE (reference sequence). This CDR3 is CASSPQGRTYEQYF. DNA of the CDR3: TGTGCCAGCAGCCCACAGGGGCGAACCTACGAGCAGTACTTC.

The genes are TRBV21-1 and TRBJ2-1; whether TRBD2, the table's D call, matches the DNA was not checked. TRBV21-1 is a pseudogene segment. CDR3 length: 15 residues. The CDR3 DNA reads as TGTGCCAGCAACGTAGCGGGAGGAAAAATAAGTGAGCAGTTCTTC. Translation: CASNVAGGKISEQFF.

This chain connects TRBV28 to TRBJ1-1, with 7 bases matching TRBD1. The CDR3 sequence is 16 residues long. Germline trimming cut 4 bases from V and 1 base from J; bases unmatched to any gene: 9. Germline V CDR1 and CDR2: MDHEN, SYDVKM. CDR3 protein: CASSYILGQENTEAFF. The CDR3 bases are TGTGCCAGCAGTTATATCCTCGGACAGGAGAACACTGAAGCTTTCTTT. Full variable domain (outside the CDR3, taken from reference TRBV28 and TRBJ1-1): DVKVTQSSRYLVKRTGEKVFLECVQDMDHENMFWYRQDPGLGLRLIYFSYDVKMKEKGDIPEGYSVSREKKERFSLILESASTNQTSMYLCASSYILGQENTEAFFGQGTRLTVV.

The gene calls are TRBV27 and TRBJ2-5; either TRBD1 or TRBD2 may fit D (6 bases each). Near its end, the DNA agrees better with TRBJ2-7, so the J call may be wrong. The CDR3 runs 14 residues. In germline, CDR1 is MNHEY, CDR2 SMNVEV (reference sequence). CDR3 bases: TGTGCCAGCAGTTTGGGGGGCACCTCCTACGAGCAGTACTTC. Residues: CASSLGGTSYEQYF.

V is TRBV6-5 and J is TRBJ1-2; maybe TRBD1 (5 bases). Per germline, CDR1 MNHEY and CDR2 SVGAGI. Trimming cost V 0 bases and J 6 bases, with 14 bases left between them. The CDR3 is 15 residues long. CDR3 amino acids: CASSYSGDWGDGYTF. Written as DNA, the CDR3 is TGTGCCAGCAGTTACTCGGGGGATTGGGGAGATGGCTACACCTTC.

J is TRBJ1-2 and V is TRBV28; 7 nucleotides match TRBD1. V dropped 2 bases and J dropped 3; count of bases not matched to a gene: 12. The germline gives CDR1 MDHEN, CDR2 SYDVKM. There are 17 residues in the CDR3. CDR3: CASSLKRRTGHYYGYTF. In DNA form, the CDR3 reads TGTGCCAGCAGTTTAAAGAGGCGGACAGGTCACTACTATGGCTACACCTTC.

The chain has TRBV10-3 and TRBJ2-3; the D gene could be TRBD1 or TRBD2 (7 bases each). CDR1 ENHRY and CDR2 SYGVKD come from the germline V gene. Between the trimmed V and J ends, which lost 8 bases and 4 bases, there was a span of 22 bases. The CDR3 spans 16 residues. CDR3 coding DNA: TGTGCCATCGATAAGGGGGAGGGGGCGAGGGCAGATACGCAGTATTTT. It encodes CAIDKGEGARADTQYF.

CDR3 nucleotide sequence: TGTGCCAGCAGTTTATCGGATAGCGGGAGGGCCTACACCGGGGAGCTGTTTTTT. Its protein product is CASSLSDSGRAYTGELFF. V gene TRBV27 combines with J gene TRBJ2-2, with TRBD2 identical over 11 bases. Looked up from germline, CDR1 is MNHEY and CDR2 is SMNVEV (reference sequence). Trimming removed 0 bases from V and 3 bases from J; junction bases left unmatched: 6. The CDR3 is made up of 18 amino acids.

This clone was detected only once. V and J are TRBV14 and TRBJ2-7; D tentatively fits TRBD1 or TRBD2 (5 bases each). The CDR3 has 13 amino acids. V was shortened by 3 bases and J by 12 bases, with 18 bases between the two germline ends. Germline CDR1 is SGHDN and CDR2 is FVKESK. CDR3: CASSQAWDRVRYF. In nucleotides, the CDR3 is TGTGCCAGCAGCCAGGCTTGGGACCGCGTAAGGTACTTC.

The genes are TRBV11-3 and TRBJ2-5; no clear D. Trimming cost V 3 bases and J 0 bases, with 11 bases left between them. Germline V lookup: CDR1 SGHNT, CDR2 YENEEA. There are 15 residues in the CDR3. This CDR3 is CASSFGPAYQETQYF. CDR3 DNA: TGTGCCAGCAGCTTCGGTCCCGCGTACCAAGAGACCCAGTACTTC.

The genes are TRBV28 and TRBJ2-1; 8 positions match TRBD2. This CDR3 region has 14 residues. Germline trimming cut 5 bases from V and 5 bases from J; bases unmatched to any gene: 5. Germline V gives CDR1 MDHEN, CDR2 SYDVKM. CDR3 in DNA: TGTGCCAGCAGTCCAGCGGGAGCTGACAATGAGCAGTTCTTC. Protein sequence: CASSPAGADNEQFF. Supplemented by reference TRBV28 and TRBJ2-1, the full variable domain reads DVKVTQSSRYLVKRTGEKVFLECVQDMDHENMFWYRQDPGLGLRLIYFSYDVKMKEKGDIPEGYSVSREKKERFSLILESASTNQTSMYLCASSPAGADNEQFFGPGTRLTVL.

The chain couples TRBV18 to TRBJ2-7; D ambiguous. Germline V gene data show CDR1 as KGHSH and CDR2 as LQKENI. Trimming removed 0 bases at V and 2 bases at J, with 11 bases between. There are 15 residues in the CDR3. The CDR3 here is CASSPPTTRTYEQYF. The CDR3 nucleotides are TGTGCCAGCTCACCACCGACGACACGGACCTACGAGCAGTACTTC.

This sequence joins TRBV10-1 and TRBJ2-3; 12 bases agree with TRBD2. The J segment lost 0 bases and the V segment lost 5 bases, leaving 3 bases of the junction unmatched. The CDR3 runs to 16 residues. Looked up from germline, CDR1 is WNHNN and CDR2 is SYGVQD (reference sequence). CDR3 sequence reads: CASSSLAGGSTDTQYF. In DNA, the CDR3 is TGCGCCAGCAGTAGTCTAGCGGGGGGGAGCACAGATACGCAGTATTTT.

V gene TRBV19 combines with J gene TRBJ2-1; D is perhaps TRBD1 (5 bases). V was cut by 6 bases and J by 5 bases, with 17 bases left in between. The germline V gene has CDR1 LNHDA and CDR2 SQIVND (reference sequence). The CDR3 is 15 amino acids. CDR3 residues: CASRLSWGLNNEQFF. The CDR3 DNA reads as TGTGCCAGTAGGCTGAGTTGGGGCCTGAACAATGAGCAGTTCTTC. Full variable domain (outside the CDR3, taken from reference TRBV19 and TRBJ2-1): DGGITQSPKYLFRKEGQNVTLSCEQNLNHDAMYWYRQDPGQGLRLIYYSQIVNDFQKGDIAEGYSVSREKKESFPLTVTSAQKNPTAFYLCASRLSWGLNNEQFFGPGTRLTVL.

The rearrangement joins TRBV27 to TRBJ1-1; 10 bases are shared with TRBD1. The CDR3 is made up of 17 amino acids. V lost 3 bases, J lost 2 bases, and 9 bases stayed unmatched. Germline-derived CDR1 and CDR2 are MNHEY and SMNVEV (reference sequence). The CDR3 reads CASSFGTGVVGNTEAFF. DNA for the CDR3: TGTGCCAGCAGTTTTGGGACAGGGGTGGTGGGAAACACTGAAGCTTTCTTT.

The genes are TRBV6-5 and TRBJ1-1; 9 nucleotides line up with TRBD1. The germline V gene has CDR1 MNHEY and CDR2 SVGAGI. After removal of 0 bases from V and 1 base from J, the junction contained 3 bases not matched to a gene. The CDR3 is 16 residues long. CDR3 coding DNA: TGTGCCAGCAGTTACTCCCGGACAGGGGCGAACACTGAAGCTTTCTTT. Encoded protein: CASSYSRTGANTEAFF.

J is TRBJ2-7 and V is TRBV19, with TRBD1 matching over 7 bases. The CDR3 loop spans 13 amino acids. The V and J ends lost 5 bases and 0 bases, in that order; junction bases with no gene match: 1. The V gene's germline CDR1 is LNHDA and CDR2 SQIVND (reference sequence). Here the CDR3 reads CASSQGVSYEQYF. CDR3 in DNA: TGTGCCAGTAGTCAGGGGGTCTCCTACGAGCAGTACTTC. Drawing the rest from reference TRBV19 and TRBJ2-7, the complete variable domain is DGGITQSPKYLFRKEGQNVTLSCEQNLNHDAMYWYRQDPGQGLRLIYYSQIVNDFQKGDIAEGYSVSREKKESFPLTVTSAQKNPTAFYLCASSQGVSYEQYFGPGTRLTVT.

V gene TRBV28 combines with J gene TRBJ2-3, with TRBD2 identical over 11 bases. Germline values: CDR1 MDHEN, CDR2 SYDVKM. The CDR3 runs 17 residues. Germline trimming cut 2 bases from V and 5 bases from J; bases unmatched to any gene: 9. The CDR3 DNA reads as TGTGCCAGCAGTTTAAGGAAACTAGCGGGAGTAGGAGATACGCAGTATTTT. It specifies CASSLRKLAGVGDTQYF. The full variable domain, in which reference TRBV28 and TRBJ2-3 provide the parts outside the CDR3, is DVKVTQSSRYLVKRTGEKVFLECVQDMDHENMFWYRQDPGLGLRLIYFSYDVKMKEKGDIPEGYSVSREKKERFSLILESASTNQTSMYLCASSLRKLAGVGDTQYFGPGTRLTVL.

This clone appeared a few times. V and J are TRBV7-8 and TRBJ2-7; 7 bases line up with TRBD1. The length of the CDR3 is 15 residues. After removal of 7 bases from V and 7 bases from J, the junction contained 16 bases not matched to a gene. Looked up from germline, CDR1 is SGHVS and CDR2 is FQNEAQ. The CDR3 DNA sequence: TGTGCCAGCATCCCCCAGGGAAGGGGGCGTGGGGAGCAGTACTTC. Protein sequence: CASIPQGRGRGEQYF.

This chain joins TRBV7-9 and TRBJ1-4; D ambiguous. From germline, CDR1 is SEHNR and CDR2 FQNEAQ (reference sequence). This CDR3 spans 14 amino acids. Trimming cost V 5 bases and J 0 bases, with 7 bases left between them. CDR3 protein: CASSTSATNEKLFF. Here the CDR3 DNA reads TGTGCCAGCAGCACCAGTGCAACTAATGAAAAACTGTTTTTT.

This clone was found once. The rearrangement uses TRBV21-1 and TRBJ1-1; the table's D call TRBD1 went unverified against the DNA. TRBV21-1 counts as a pseudogene. CDR3 length: 14 residues. The CDR3, as DNA: TGTGCCAGCAGCAAAGTGGCCTCAAACACTGAAGCTTTCTTT. This encodes CASSKVASNTEAFF.

The V and J genes are TRBV11-2 and TRBJ2-3; 8 bases fit TRBD2. Germline CDR1 SGHAT, CDR2 FQNNGV. The CDR3 loop spans 15 amino acids. V gave up 4 bases and J gave up 4 bases; unmatched junction bases: 7. In DNA form, the CDR3 reads TGTGCCAGCAGCTCGCCGGGACTAGTGCCAGATACGCAGTATTTT. It specifies CASSSPGLVPDTQYF.

The CDR3 loop reads CASSSGYDEAFF. The CDR3 DNA follows: TGCGCCAGCAGTTCGGGTTATGATGAAGCTTTCTTT. The gene calls are TRBV10-2 and TRBJ1-1; D gene unclear. Germline CDR1 WSHSY, CDR2 SAAADI. The CDR3 spans 12 residues. V dropped 5 bases and J dropped 7 bases, with 11 bases sitting between them.

The rearrangement joins TRBV7-9 to TRBJ2-3; 7 bases are a match to TRBD2. There are 15 residues in the CDR3. The V gene's germline CDR1 is SEHNR and CDR2 FQNEAQ (reference sequence). V was pared by 0 bases and J by 3 bases, with 3 bases of the junction left unmatched. This chain's CDR3 is CASSLAGGPTDTQYF. In nucleotides, the CDR3 is TGTGCCAGCAGCTTAGCGGGAGGGCCGACAGATACGCAGTATTTT. Based on the CDR3 plus reference TRBV7-9 and TRBJ2-3, the full variable domain is DTGVSQNPRHKITKRGQNVTFRCDPISEHNRLYWYRQTLGQGPEFLTYFQNEAQLEKSRLLSDRFSAERPKGSFSTLEIQRTEQGDSAMYLCASSLAGGPTDTQYFGPGTRLTVL.

This sequence joins TRBV19 and TRBJ1-1; D gene uncertain. The CDR3 contains 12 residues. The germline V gene encodes CDR1 LNHDA and CDR2 SQIVND (reference sequence). V was trimmed by 7 bases and J by 1 base, leaving 7 bases between them. The CDR3: CASMIGNTEAFF. As DNA, the CDR3 is TGTGCCAGTATGATAGGGAACACTGAAGCTTTCTTT.